This TCR beta chain was captured by sequencing in a study of shared clonotypes between healthy human individuals. Comments on this clone: Its cognate antigen is unknown.

The CDR3 length is 13 residues. Trimming took off 6 bases at V and 8 bases at J, with 16 bases between the two ends. Germline V gives CDR1 LNHDA, CDR2 SQIVND (reference sequence). The assay ran at deep level. Here immunoSEQ multiplex PCR was the method, and the copy in TCRdb shows in-frame clones only, minus some. Here the sample spans approximately 2.4 million clones, nearly 97% being singletons. Study findings and constraints: Rarefaction exposed incomplete sorted-subset sequencing despite large depth. Of the naive CD4 clonotypes, roughly 5% were shared across a few donors.

The V gene is TRBV19, the J gene TRBJ1-2, with a weak D call TRBD1 (5 bases). This receptor was obtained from a man aged 18 to 29 in good health. The sample was naive CD4+ T cells sorted from blood. Subset: CD45RA+ positively selected. In DNA form, the CDR3 reads TGTGCCAGTAGAGATGGCGGCAGGGTCGGCTACACCTTC. As protein: CASRDGGRVGYTF.